These 29 T cell receptor beta chains originate from one sample sequenced in a study of blood T cells in healthy people across ages. A second about 7 to 12 cycle PCR used barcoded and J-beta primers. Via MiXCR, TCRdb re-called the 5' RACE reads, giving one row per CDR3 protein. The sample holds over 950,000 distinct CDR3 sequences, roughly half seen once. Sequencing used blood. Receptors originate from an older woman in good health.

This clonotype occurred a few times. The chain recombines TRBV4-1 with TRBJ2-7; 8 nucleotides align to TRBD2. V gave up 4 bases and J gave up 1 base; unmatched junction bases: 3. The CDR3 runs 14 residues. CDR1 and CDR2 from the germline V gene are MGHRA and YSYEKL. The CDR3 loop reads CASSPAGESYEQYF. DNA of the CDR3: TGCGCCAGCAGCCCAGCGGGGGAGTCCTACGAGCAGTACTTC.

The chain couples TRBV2 to TRBJ2-5; D tentatively fits TRBD1 or TRBD2 (6 bases each). The V end was cut by 4 bases, the J end by 5 bases, with 14 bases between. There are 14 residues in the CDR3. Germline CDR1 is SNHLY and CDR2 is FYNNEI. The CDR3 DNA reads as TGTGCCAGCAGTGGGCTGGGGGGCCCTGAGACCCAGTACTTC. This codes for CASSGLGGPETQYF.

The chain links TRBV6-1 to TRBJ2-7; D ambiguous. The CDR3 spans 12 residues. Per the germline V gene, CDR1 is MNHNS and CDR2 is SASEGT. V lost 8 bases to trimming and J lost 6 bases, with 14 bases between them. In nucleotides, the CDR3 is TGTGCCAGCTCTCGTTCCGGTTGCGAGCAGTACTTC. It translates to CASSRSGCEQYF.

This chain uses TRBV28 with TRBJ2-5; TRBD1 matches 9 bases. V was pared by 2 bases and J by 5 bases, with 12 bases of the junction left unmatched. Germline V gives CDR1 MDHEN, CDR2 SYDVKM. This CDR3 contains 17 residues. Here the CDR3 DNA reads TGTGCCAGCAGTTTACCGACCGGGGACAGGGTAGACGAGACCCAGTACTTC. It encodes CASSLPTGDRVDETQYF. Combining the CDR3 with reference TRBV28 and TRBJ2-5 gives the whole variable domain DVKVTQSSRYLVKRTGEKVFLECVQDMDHENMFWYRQDPGLGLRLIYFSYDVKMKEKGDIPEGYSVSREKKERFSLILESASTNQTSMYLCASSLPTGDRVDETQYFGPGTRLLVL.

This clonotype came up a few times. V is TRBV14 and J is TRBJ1-1; no clear D gene. CDR1 is SGHDN, CDR2 FVKESK, per germline. The CDR3 extends over 14 amino acids. The germline V and J ends were trimmed by 2 bases and 1 base, with 8 bases remaining between them. CDR3 bases: TGTGCCAGCAGCCAATGGGTTCCGAACACTGAAGCTTTCTTT. It is translated as CASSQWVPNTEAFF.

This clonotype was recorded a few times. The chain recombines TRBV7-8 with TRBJ2-7, with no clear D. Trimming stripped 5 bases from V and 2 bases from J, with 19 bases between. This CDR3 comprises 16 residues. Per germline, CDR1 SGHVS and CDR2 FQNEAQ. CDR3 sequence reads: CASSLTSGRIAYEQYF. The CDR3, as DNA: TGTGCCAGCAGCCTCACTTCAGGACGGATTGCCTACGAGCAGTACTTC.

The rearrangement joins TRBV7-9 to TRBJ2-1, with 10 bases that match TRBD2. The ends lost 0 bases at V and 2 bases at J; junction bases unmatched: 7. The CDR3 consists of 18 residues. Germline CDR1 is SEHNR and CDR2 is FQNEAQ (reference sequence). CDR3 loop: CASSLASLTSGPYNEQFF. For the CDR3, the DNA is TGTGCCAGCAGCTTAGCCTCATTGACTAGCGGGCCCTACAATGAGCAGTTCTTC.

This chain joins TRBV10-3 and TRBJ2-4; TRBD2 matches at 14 bases. Germline V gene data show CDR1 as ENHRY and CDR2 as SYGVKD. CDR3 size: 14 residues. V was clipped by 10 bases and J by 5 bases; unmatched bases: 4. DNA for the CDR3: TGTGCCACCGGACTAGCGGGAGGAGAAAACATTCAGTACTTC. Its translation: CATGLAGGENIQYF.

This clonotype was observed a handful of times. This rearrangement joins TRBV20-1 to TRBJ2-1, with TRBD2 matching over 9 bases. J gave up 5 bases and V 1 base, and 6 bases lay outside the gene matches. CDR3 length equals 15 residues. In germline, CDR1 is DFQATT, CDR2 SNEGSKA (reference sequence). DNA for the CDR3: TGCAGTGCTAGAGGTGGGGCTAGCGGGAACAATGAGCAGTTCTTC. Protein sequence: CSARGGASGNNEQFF.

This clonotype was seen more than once but under ten times. The genes are TRBV20-1 and TRBJ1-1; D uncertain. Trimming took off 3 bases at V and 5 bases at J, with 10 bases between the two ends. This CDR3 spans 12 amino acids. The germline CDR1 and CDR2 sequences are DFQATT and SNEGSKA (reference sequence). Written as DNA, the CDR3 is TGCAGTGCTAGTCTCCTTTGGACTGAAGCTTTCTTT. As protein: CSASLLWTEAFF.

The V gene is TRBV7-9, the J gene TRBJ2-1, with 11 bases matching TRBD2. V shed 4 bases and J 6 bases; nucleotides not matched to a gene: 5. Germline V gives CDR1 SEHNR, CDR2 FQNEAQ (reference sequence). The CDR3 has 15 amino acids. Here the CDR3 DNA reads TGTGCCAGCAGCTCGGGACTAGCGGAGACCAATGAGCAGTTCTTC. Translation: CASSSGLAETNEQFF.

The rearrangement links TRBV20-1 to TRBJ2-1, with 7 bases fitting TRBD1. The germline CDR1 and CDR2 sequences are DFQATT and SNEGSKA (reference sequence). V shed 8 bases, J shed 4 bases, and the junction held 11 bases outside the gene matches. The CDR3 length is 14 residues. CDR3 in amino acids: CSPQTGSEYNEQFF. The CDR3 DNA follows: TGCAGTCCCCAGACAGGGAGTGAGTACAATGAGCAGTTCTTC.

The chain employs TRBV4-1 and TRBJ2-1; 9 bases align to TRBD2. With V trimmed by 2 bases and J by 7 bases, 12 bases remained unmatched. Per the germline V gene, CDR1 is MGHRA and CDR2 is YSYEKL. The CDR3 totals 17 residues. DNA of the CDR3: TGCGCCAGCAGCCAACCTCGGTATCAGGGACTAGCAAATGAGCAGTTCTTC. Amino acid sequence: CASSQPRYQGLANEQFF.

CDR3 region: CASSESGRDQETQYF. As DNA, the CDR3 is TGCGCCAGCAGTGAATCTGGACGGGACCAAGAGACCCAGTACTTC. The V call is TRBV10-2, the J call TRBJ2-5; D not certain. CDR3 length: 15 amino acids. The V and J ends lost 3 bases and 0 bases respectively, with 11 bases between them. Germline V gene lookup returns CDR1 WSHSY and CDR2 SAAADI.

This chain links TRBV7-2 with TRBJ2-3, with a tentative D call TRBD2 (6 bases). The CDR3 runs 15 residues. Germline V gene sequence: CDR1 SGHTA, CDR2 FQGNSA. Trimming cost V 5 bases and J 0 bases, with 12 bases left between them. The CDR3 spells CASSPGLRSTDTQYF. The CDR3 coding sequence is TGTGCCAGCAGCCCGGGACTCCGAAGCACAGATACGCAGTATTTT.

As to this clonotype: This may come from a read error, since a much larger clone is one base off. The V gene is TRBV4-3, the J gene TRBJ2-1; the D gene is possibly TRBD1 (6 bases). This CDR3 comprises 15 residues. V was shortened by 0 bases and J by 6 bases, with 12 bases between the two germline ends. Germline V lookup: CDR1 LGHNA, CDR2 YSLEER. The CDR3 DNA follows: TGCGCCAGCAGCCAAGATGCTTCCAGGGGCAATGAGCAGTTCTTC. Translation: CASSQDASRGNEQFF.

V and J are TRBV4-1 and TRBJ2-3; D gene uncertain. This CDR3 has 14 amino acids. Germline V CDR1 and CDR2: MGHRA, YSYEKL. Between the trimmed V and J ends, which lost 1 base and 5 bases, there was a span of 10 bases. The CDR3 loop is CASSQVRVEDTQYF. The DNA for the CDR3 is TGCGCCAGCAGCCAAGTTAGGGTGGAAGATACGCAGTATTTT.

The rearrangement joins TRBV3-1 to TRBJ2-5; a weak D match, TRBD1 (6 bases). The CDR3 is made up of 16 amino acids. V lost 2 bases to trimming and J lost 2 bases, with 15 bases between them. Germline V CDR1 and CDR2: LGHDT, YNNKEL (reference sequence). The CDR3 loop reads CASSQSQGWPQETQYF. For the CDR3, the DNA is TGTGCCAGCAGCCAATCACAGGGATGGCCTCAAGAGACCCAGTACTTC.

This clonotype was detected a few times. The chain recombines TRBV29-1 with TRBJ2-3, with D tentatively TRBD2 (6 bases). The CDR3 runs to 11 residues. V was cut by 7 bases and J by 4 bases, with 9 bases left in between. Per the germline V gene, CDR1 is SQVTM and CDR2 is ANQGSEA. The CDR3 protein is CSGEEADTQYF. The CDR3, as DNA: TGCAGCGGGGAGGAGGCAGATACGCAGTATTTT.

The V call is TRBV29-1, the J call TRBJ2-7; TRBD2 aligns across 11 bases. The CDR3 is 11 residues long. In germline, CDR1 is SQVTM, CDR2 ANQGSEA. V shed 6 bases, J shed 12 bases, and the junction held 7 bases outside the gene matches. The CDR3 is CSVETSGVWYF. The CDR3 region has the DNA TGCAGCGTAGAGACTAGCGGGGTCTGGTACTTC.

The J gene is TRBJ2-1, the V gene TRBV10-3, with D perhaps TRBD1 or TRBD2 (5 bases each). V lost 9 bases and J lost 0, with 12 bases in between. The CDR3 length is 14 residues. Germline lookup yields CDR1 ENHRY and CDR2 SYGVKD. CDR3 nucleotide sequence: TGTGCCATTTCCGGGACCAGCTCCTACAATGAGCAGTTCTTC. Translation: CAISGTSSYNEQFF.

The chain couples TRBV25-1 to TRBJ1-2, with D hard to call. This CDR3 has 15 residues. The V gene lost 6 bases and the J gene lost 7 bases, with 21 bases spanning the gap. The germline V gene encodes CDR1 MGHDK and CDR2 SYGVNS. The CDR3 loop reads CASSPARGMKAGYTF. In DNA form, the CDR3 reads TGTGCCAGCAGCCCCGCCAGAGGCATGAAGGCTGGCTACACCTTC.

This clonotype was observed a handful of times. The genes are TRBV7-8 and TRBJ2-7, with D tentatively TRBD1 or TRBD2 (5 bases each). The CDR3 covers 14 residues. Germline-derived CDR1 and CDR2 are SGHVS and FQNEAQ. The V end was cut by 1 base, the J end by 0 bases, with 7 bases between. In nucleotides, the CDR3 is TGTGCCAGCAGCTTAGGGGACCACTCCTACGAGCAGTACTTC. It yields the protein CASSLGDHSYEQYF.

The V and J genes are TRBV24-1 and TRBJ2-5, with 9 bases fitting TRBD2. CDR1 is KGHDR, CDR2 SFDVKD, per germline. The CDR3 runs to 13 residues. After removal of 8 bases from V and 11 bases from J, the junction contained 11 bases not matched to a gene. CDR3 DNA sequence: TGTGCCACCACAGCGGGAGGATACAATGAGCAGTACTTC. It translates to CATTAGGYNEQYF.

J is TRBJ2-3 and V is TRBV15; no reliable D call. The CDR3 has 12 residues. Trimming stripped 3 bases from V and 6 bases from J, with 7 bases between. Germline CDR1 and CDR2: LNHNV and YYDKDF (reference sequence). The DNA of the CDR3 is TGTGCCACCAGCAGGTTTGGCGATACGCAGTATTTT. This sequence encodes CATSRFGDTQYF.

The chain carries TRBV5-4 and TRBJ1-2, with TRBD1 as a possible D gene (6 bases). The CDR3 spans 14 residues. Germline V gives CDR1 SGHNT, CDR2 YYREEE (reference sequence). V was pared by 4 bases and J by 3 bases, with 13 bases between. This CDR3 reads CASSRDTTYYGYTF. The CDR3 nucleotides are TGTGCCAGCAGCCGGGACACAACGTACTATGGCTACACCTTC.

The CDR3 loop is CASRPNGLDQETQYF. CDR3 DNA sequence: TGTGCCAGCAGGCCAAACGGGCTAGACCAAGAGACCCAGTACTTC. V and J are TRBV2 and TRBJ2-5; no reliable D call. The CDR3 covers 15 residues. The V end lost 6 bases, the J end lost 0 bases, and 14 bases lay between the germline ends. Germline values: CDR1 SNHLY, CDR2 FYNNEI.

The rearrangement links TRBV14 to TRBJ2-7, with a weak D call TRBD2 (6 bases). The CDR3 has 14 amino acids. Germline V gives CDR1 SGHDN, CDR2 FVKESK. V was pared by 2 bases and J by 1 base, with 9 bases between. CDR3: CASSQIGGSYEQYF. CDR3 coding DNA: TGTGCCAGCAGCCAAATCGGGGGTTCCTACGAGCAGTACTTC. The full variable domain, completed using reference TRBV14 and TRBJ2-7, is EAGVTQFPSHSVIEKGQTVTLRCDPISGHDNLYWYRRVMGKEIKFLLHFVKESKQDESGMPNNRFLAERTGGTYSTLKVQPAELEDSGVYFCASSQIGGSYEQYFGPGTRLTVT.

The V call is TRBV6-5, the J call TRBJ2-4; TRBD2 agrees at 14 bases. CDR1 and CDR2 (germline): MNHEY, SVGAGI. Trimming took 5 bases from V and 13 from J; bases not matched to a gene: 13. CDR3 length: 16 residues. The CDR3 loop is CASSRATSGRASEQYF. CDR3 coding DNA: TGTGCCAGCAGTCGGGCGACTAGCGGGAGGGCCAGTGAGCAGTACTTC.